The 23 T cell receptor beta chains listed next were all sequenced from one sample in a study of cytomegalovirus exposure and HLA in healthy donors. Vbeta (60) and Jbeta (13) primers were used in the PCR. The assay was immunoSEQ multiplex PCR, and TCRdb's table has in-frame clones only and misses some. The sample comprises just over 150,000 clones, 70% to 90% of which are singletons, and less than 2.5% rests with the top ten. Sequencing was performed on PBMCs. The receptors were sampled from a woman aged 18 to 35 in good health and CMV-seronegative.

This clone was recorded at least ten times. This CDR3 reads CASSFYGGSTEAFF. The CDR3 bases are TGTGCCAGCAGTTTTTACGGGGGGAGCACTGAAGCTTTCTTT. This chain connects TRBV7-3 to TRBJ1-1; a possible D gene is TRBD1 (5 bases). This CDR3 contains 14 residues. V lost 6 bases and J 4 bases, leaving 15 bases between the germline ends. Germline V gene data show CDR1 as SGHTA and CDR2 as FQGTGA.

The chain couples TRBV9 to TRBJ2-7; 10 nucleotides agree with TRBD2. Trimming removed 0 bases from V and 7 bases from J; junction bases left unmatched: 7. This CDR3 has 15 residues. The germline gives CDR1 SGDLS, CDR2 YYNGEE. This CDR3 reads CASSVGPSGRPEQYF. As DNA, the CDR3 is TGTGCCAGCAGCGTAGGCCCTAGCGGGAGACCGGAGCAGTACTTC.

The chain carries TRBV5-1 and TRBJ2-7; a weak D match, TRBD1 (6 bases). There are 13 residues in the CDR3. The germline V gene has CDR1 SGHRS and CDR2 YFSETQ. Trimming shortened V by 1 base and J by 5 bases, and 10 bases separated the two germline ends. CDR3 protein: CASSLRGGDEQYF. The CDR3, as DNA: TGCGCCAGCAGCTTGAGAGGGGGAGACGAGCAGTACTTC.

The chain links TRBV5-8 to TRBJ2-5; D not certain. CDR1 and CDR2 (germline): SGHTS, YDEGEE. This CDR3 spans 14 amino acids. Trimming pared 0 bases from V and 2 bases from J, leaving 8 bases between. CDR3 loop: CASSLGFQQETQYF. CDR3 DNA sequence: TGTGCCAGCAGCTTGGGTTTCCAGCAAGAGACCCAGTACTTC.

V and J are TRBV7-9 and TRBJ2-1; D gene uncertain. The CDR3 runs 12 residues. Per the germline V gene, CDR1 is SEHNR and CDR2 is FQNEAQ (reference sequence). V was trimmed by 3 bases and J by 6 bases, leaving 6 bases between them. The DNA of the CDR3 is TGTGCCAGCAGCTTGAGAGGCAATGAGCAGTTCTTC. It yields the protein CASSLRGNEQFF.

The chain is built from TRBV5-4 and TRBJ2-3, with TRBD2 matching over 11 bases. V gave up 7 bases and J gave up 4 bases; unmatched junction bases: 5. The CDR3 spans 14 residues. Germline V CDR1 and CDR2: SGHNT, YYREEE (reference sequence). The CDR3 sequence: CASGSGGAPDTQYF. CDR3 DNA sequence: TGTGCCAGCGGTAGCGGGGGGGCCCCAGATACGCAGTATTTT.

The chain combines TRBV5-1 with TRBJ2-1, with 10 bases aligning to TRBD2. The CDR3 spans 15 residues. Unmatched junction bases numbered 8, after V lost 4 bases and J lost 7 bases. Germline V gene sequence: CDR1 SGHRS, CDR2 YFSETQ. The chain's CDR3 is CASSPGGLALNEQFF. The CDR3 DNA sequence: TGCGCCAGCAGCCCTGGGGGACTAGCGCTTAATGAGCAGTTCTTC.

The chain is built from TRBV7-9 and TRBJ2-1, with D possibly matching TRBD2 (5 bases). Germline V gene lookup returns CDR1 SEHNR and CDR2 FQNEAQ (reference sequence). This CDR3 spans 15 amino acids. Trimming left V 7 bases short and J 2 bases short, with 15 bases between. The CDR3 loop reads CASTGGRSPYNEQFF. The CDR3, as DNA: TGTGCCAGCACCGGAGGCCGGTCCCCCTACAATGAGCAGTTCTTC.

The rearrangement joins TRBV28 to TRBJ2-7, with 7 positions matching TRBD1. The germline V gene encodes CDR1 MDHEN and CDR2 SYDVKM. Trimming took 8 bases from V and 3 from J; bases not matched to a gene: 4. The CDR3 runs 12 residues. CDR3 DNA: TGTGCCAGCGTTGGGACAGTCTACGAGCAGTACTTC. Translated: CASVGTVYEQYF.

This clone was observed a handful of times. The genes are TRBV6-5 and TRBJ2-5, with D maybe TRBD1 (5 bases). The CDR3 consists of 14 residues. CDR1 is MNHEY and CDR2 is SVGAGI in the germline V gene. Between the trimmed V and J ends, which lost 0 bases and 6 bases, there was a span of 11 bases. The CDR3 DNA is TGTGCCAGCAGTTACTCGACAGTCGGAAAGACCCAGTACTTC. This encodes CASSYSTVGKTQYF.

This chain joins TRBV15 and TRBJ1-2; D unclear. Trimming cost V 0 bases and J 4 bases, with 6 bases left between them. This CDR3 has 13 amino acids. The germline V gene encodes CDR1 LNHNV and CDR2 YYDKDF (reference sequence). Written as DNA, the CDR3 is TGTGCCACCAGCAGAGACCAGGTCTATGGCTACACCTTC. This translates into CATSRDQVYGYTF.

The chain links TRBV11-3 to TRBJ2-5, with TRBD2 matching 14 bases. J lost 6 bases, V lost 7 bases, and 13 bases had no gene match. Germline V gives CDR1 SGHNT, CDR2 YENEEA. The CDR3 has 17 residues. The CDR3 is CASIPYIGTSGSQTQYF. The CDR3 nucleotides read TGTGCCAGCATCCCGTACATCGGGACTAGCGGGAGTCAGACCCAGTACTTC.

The rearrangement joins TRBV28 to TRBJ1-6, with D hard to call. The V gene's germline CDR1 is MDHEN and CDR2 SYDVKM. Deletions cut 4 bases from V and 9 bases from J, with 16 bases between. CDR3 length: 15 residues. The CDR3 bases are TGTGCCAGCAGTTGGCCACCCGGGTCGGGTTCACCCCTCCACTTT. Translation: CASSWPPGSGSPLHF.

The chain has TRBV28 and TRBJ1-3; D remains unclear. V was shortened by 0 bases and J by 0 bases, with 12 bases between the two germline ends. This CDR3 has 17 amino acids. The V gene's germline CDR1 is MDHEN and CDR2 SYDVKM. As DNA, the CDR3 is TGTGCCAGCAGTTTATGGGCAGACTCTAACTCTGGAAACACCATATATTTT. Translating gives CASSLWADSNSGNTIYF.

The gene calls are TRBV28 and TRBJ1-2; 7 bases fit TRBD1. Trimming removed 2 bases from V and 4 bases from J; junction bases left unmatched: 16. Germline V gene sequence: CDR1 MDHEN, CDR2 SYDVKM. This CDR3 is 18 amino acids long. The CDR3 DNA reads TGTGCCAGCAGTTTACTTCACTGGGGACAGAAAGGCCCCTATGGCTACACCTTC. Translation: CASSLLHWGQKGPYGYTF.

The J gene is TRBJ2-7, the V gene TRBV7-2; no clear D gene. The CDR3 extends over 16 amino acids. Between the trimmed V and J ends, which lost 5 bases and 2 bases, there was a span of 19 bases. CDR1 is SGHTA and CDR2 is FQGNSA in the germline V gene. The DNA of the CDR3 is TGTGCCAGCAGCCGCACCCCGGATTACAGTACCTACGAGCAGTACTTC. This sequence encodes CASSRTPDYSTYEQYF.

The rearrangement joins TRBV25-1 to TRBJ2-7; D call uncertain. The ends were cut back, 8 bases at V and 2 bases at J, with 13 bases in the middle. The CDR3 consists of 13 residues. The germline V gene has CDR1 MGHDK and CDR2 SYGVNS. In DNA, the CDR3 is TGTGCCAGCTCTACTAACGGTGCCTACGAGCAGTACTTC. It encodes CASSTNGAYEQYF.

The chain joins TRBV18 to TRBJ1-2; D might be TRBD1 (5 bases). Looked up from germline, CDR1 is KGHSH and CDR2 is LQKENI. V lost 5 bases, J lost 8 bases, and 15 bases lay in between. The CDR3 covers 13 residues. The CDR3, as DNA: TGTGCCAGCTCATCAACCGGAAGGGGCGGCTACACCTTC. This translates into CASSSTGRGGYTF.

Of note for this clone: The junction and the germline gene differ at one end; a read error may be behind it. V gene TRBV2 combines with J gene TRBJ2-7, with TRBD1 identical over 8 bases. Germline V gene data show CDR1 as SNHLY and CDR2 as FYNNEI. This CDR3 region has 11 residues. CDR3 nucleotide sequence: TGTGCCAGCAGCGCGACAGGGGAAATGCTCTTC. It specifies CASSATGEMLF. The full variable domain, with the rest looked up from reference TRBV2 and TRBJ2-7, is EPEVTQTPSHQVTQMGQEVILRCVPISNHLYFYWYRQILGQKVEFLVSFYNNEISEKSEIFDDQFSVERPDGSNFTLKIRSTKLEDSAMYFCASSATGEMLFGPGTRLTVT.

The chain is built from TRBV9 and TRBJ2-5; a possible D gene is TRBD1 (6 bases). The better agreement between TRBJ2-7 and the DNA end casts doubt on the J call. Germline V gene data show CDR1 as SGDLS and CDR2 as YYNGEE. The CDR3 consists of 17 residues. CDR3 nucleotide sequence: TGTGCCAGCAGCGTAGTTCGACAGGAGCCCCTATCCTACGAGCAGTACTTC. Translated: CASSVVRQEPLSYEQYF.

The chain couples TRBV5-6 to TRBJ2-5; 9 nucleotides align to TRBD2. The CDR3 is 14 residues long. V was clipped by 7 bases and J by 5 bases; unmatched bases: 9. CDR1 SGHDT and CDR2 YYEEEE come from the germline V gene. The CDR3 DNA sequence: TGTGCCAGCGAAAGGAGCGGGGGGAGTGAGACCCAGTACTTC. It yields the protein CASERSGGSETQYF.

The gene calls are TRBV20-1 and TRBJ2-7, with D unclear. The CDR3 totals 11 residues. The V end was cut by 5 bases, the J end by 6 bases, with 11 bases between. Germline CDR1 DFQATT, CDR2 SNEGSKA (reference sequence). CDR3 bases: TGCAGTGCTCTCTCGGGTCGCGAGCAGTACTTC. Its translation: CSALSGREQYF.

As to this clone: Germline is not matched at one junction end, which may reflect a read error. The V and J genes are TRBV7-9 and TRBJ1-1, with D perhaps TRBD1 (5 bases). The CDR3 extends over 15 amino acids. The germline V gene encodes CDR1 SEHNR and CDR2 FQNEAQ (reference sequence). The CDR3 sequence is CSSSLDYRSNTEAFF. The CDR3 DNA sequence: TGTTCCAGCAGCTTAGACTACAGGTCGAACACTGAAGCTTTCTTT.